One and the same sample provided the 14 T cell receptor beta chains below, sequenced in a study of neurological immune-mediated disorders. One entry per CDR3 protein results from TCRdb running MiXCR on the 5' RACE reads. The sample records 77,000 or so distinct CDR3 sequences, roughly 9.9% being singletons. Input material: PBMCs. These receptors were collected from a man in his fifties in good health.

This clonotype was detected only a few times. This rearrangement joins TRBV5-1 to TRBJ2-1, with D possibly being TRBD2 (6 bases). Trimming cost V 5 bases and J 0 bases, with 21 bases left between them. Germline CDR1 SGHRS, CDR2 YFSETQ. The CDR3 covers 18 residues. CDR3 sequence (DNA): TGCGCCAGCAGAACCAAAGAAGCGGGTTCAGGCTCCTACAATGAGCAGTTCTTC. It translates to CASRTKEAGSGSYNEQFF.

Comment on this clonotype: It may be a read error: a sequence one base away is much more abundant. This rearrangement joins TRBV5-1 to TRBJ2-3, with D unclear. In germline, CDR1 is SGHRS, CDR2 YFSETQ. This CDR3 is built from 14 residues. CDR3 protein: CVSSLAPSTDTQYF. In DNA, the CDR3 is TGCGTCAGCAGCTTGGCCCCTAGCACAGATACGCAGTATTTT.

This clonotype was counted ten times or more. The chain links TRBV2 to TRBJ2-5; 9 positions agree with TRBD1. The germline V gene has CDR1 SNHLY and CDR2 FYNNEI. The ends lost 6 bases at V and 10 bases at J; junction bases unmatched: 6. The CDR3 is 12 residues long. The chain's CDR3 is CASSGTGQDQYF. The CDR3 DNA sequence: TGTGCCAGCAGCGGGACAGGGCAAGACCAGTACTTC.

This clonotype appeared once. Its ends do not fully match the called genes, so a read error is possible. This sequence joins TRBV7-3 and TRBJ2-5; D may be TRBD1 or TRBD2 (5 bases each). The CDR3 is 15 residues long. Germline V gives CDR1 SGHTA, CDR2 FQGTGA. CDR3 bases: TGTGCCGGCAGCTGGACGGGGCGGCGACAAGAGACCCAGTACTTC. It encodes CAGSWTGRRQETQYF.

This clonotype has ten or more counts. This chain joins TRBV5-1 and TRBJ2-1; 9 positions match TRBD2. Germline CDR1 SGHRS, CDR2 YFSETQ. CDR3 length equals 15 residues. After removal of 4 bases from V and 5 bases from J, the junction contained 7 bases not matched to a gene. The CDR3 bases are TGCGCCAGCAGCCTCGGGACTAGCAGAGACAATGAGCAGTTCTTC. The encoded protein is CASSLGTSRDNEQFF.

This clonotype has ten or more counts. V gene TRBV7-9 combines with J gene TRBJ2-5; D unresolved. V was pared by 0 bases and J by 14 bases, with 19 bases between. Looked up from germline, CDR1 is SEHNR and CDR2 is FQNEAQ (reference sequence). CDR3 length: 14 amino acids. The CDR3 sequence: CASSLAVRAGVSYF. Written as DNA, the CDR3 is TGTGCCAGCAGCTTAGCTGTTCGGGCTGGGGTCAGCTACTTC.

The sample holds many counts of this clonotype. The chain is built from TRBV5-1 and TRBJ2-6, with D unclear. The V and J ends lost 1 base and 0 bases respectively, with 8 bases between them. The germline V gene encodes CDR1 SGHRS and CDR2 YFSETQ. The CDR3 sequence is 16 residues long. CDR3 region: CASSLKSSSGANVLTF. DNA for the CDR3: TGCGCCAGCAGCTTGAAGAGTTCCTCTGGGGCCAACGTCCTGACTTTC.

The CDR3 coding sequence is TGTGCCAGCAGCTTAGTGCTGGGTTCGGGGGGCTACACCTTC. This translates into CASSLVLGSGGYTF. This chain links TRBV7-6 with TRBJ1-2, with no clear D. CDR1 is SGHVS, CDR2 FNYEAQ, per germline. V was pared by 1 base and J by 8 bases, with 14 bases between. The CDR3 spans 14 residues.

Points on this clonotype: Given a much more abundant clone one base away, this may be a read error. The chain recombines TRBV5-6 with TRBJ2-7; a possible D gene is TRBD2 (7 bases). Germline lookup yields CDR1 SGHDT and CDR2 YYEEEE. This CDR3 contains 16 residues. The CDR3 DNA follows: TGTGCCAGCGGCTTGATATCGGGGGGCCGGTCCTACGAGCAGTACTTC. This translates into CASGLISGGRSYEQYF. Drawing the rest from reference TRBV5-6 and TRBJ2-7, the complete variable domain is DAGVTQSPTHLIKTRGQQVTLRCSPKSGHDTVSWYQQALGQGPQFIFQYYEEEERQRGNFPDRFSGHQFPNYSSELNVNALLLGDSALYLCASGLISGGRSYEQYFGPGTRLTVT.

In its sample, this clonotype was seen many times. The gene calls are TRBV5-1 and TRBJ2-1, with D tentatively TRBD1 or TRBD2 (5 bases each). Germline V CDR1 and CDR2: SGHRS, YFSETQ. V was shortened by 3 bases and J by 5 bases, with 18 bases between the two germline ends. The CDR3 consists of 16 residues. CDR3: CASSSLGRATNNEQFF. The CDR3 DNA sequence: TGCGCCAGCAGCTCCTTGGGACGGGCAACCAACAATGAGCAGTTCTTC.

A few counts support this clonotype. The chain couples TRBV4-1 to TRBJ2-5; D not certain. The CDR3 is made up of 14 amino acids. Looked up from germline, CDR1 is MGHRA and CDR2 is YSYEKL. Trimming left V 1 base short and J 4 bases short, with 10 bases between. The CDR3 loop reads CASSQVYQLETQYF. The CDR3 DNA reads as TGCGCCAGCAGCCAAGTGTATCAGCTAGAGACCCAGTACTTC.

This clonotype was observed at least ten times. V and J are TRBV10-3 and TRBJ1-1, with D maybe TRBD1 (6 bases). CDR3 length: 12 amino acids. Per germline, CDR1 ENHRY and CDR2 SYGVKD. V was trimmed by 7 bases and J by 1 base, leaving 7 bases between them. The CDR3 here is CAIKQGNTEAFF. The CDR3, as DNA: TGTGCCATCAAACAGGGGAACACTGAAGCTTTCTTT.

This rearrangement joins TRBV10-2 to TRBJ1-3; D is ambiguous. Germline lookup yields CDR1 WSHSY and CDR2 SAAADI. The CDR3 is 12 residues long. The ends were cut back, 9 bases at V and 4 bases at J, with 10 bases in the middle. CDR3: CASGAGGNTIYF. The CDR3 region has the DNA TGCGCCAGTGGTGCAGGAGGAAACACCATATATTTT.

This clonotype was picked up many times. The CDR3 DNA reads as TGTGCCAGCAGTTCTGGTCAACGGGTAGGGGACGGCTACACCTTC. Translation: CASSSGQRVGDGYTF. The chain carries TRBV12-3 or TRBV12-4 and TRBJ1-2; perhaps TRBD1 as D (5 bases). The CDR3 has 15 amino acids. V lost 4 bases and J 8 bases, leaving 20 bases between the germline ends.